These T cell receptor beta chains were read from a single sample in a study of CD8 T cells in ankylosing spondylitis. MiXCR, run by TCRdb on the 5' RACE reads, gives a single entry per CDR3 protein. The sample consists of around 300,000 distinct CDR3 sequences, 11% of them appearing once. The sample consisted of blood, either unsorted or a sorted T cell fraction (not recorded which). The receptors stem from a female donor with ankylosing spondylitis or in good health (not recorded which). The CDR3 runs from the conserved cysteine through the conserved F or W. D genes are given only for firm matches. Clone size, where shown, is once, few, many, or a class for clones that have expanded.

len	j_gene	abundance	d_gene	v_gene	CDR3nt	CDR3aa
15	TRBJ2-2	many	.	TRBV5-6	TGTGCCAGCAGCTTGGGTTTAAGGAGCACCGGGGAGCTGTTTTTT	CASSLGLRSTGELFF
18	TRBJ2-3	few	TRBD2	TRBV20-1	TGCAGTGCTAGCCACCTAACCATAGCGGGGGAAATCACAGATACGCAGTATTTT	CSASHLTIAGEITDTQYF
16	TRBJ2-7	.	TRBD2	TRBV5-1	TGCGCCAGCAGCATGCCGACTAGCGGCAACTCCTACGAGCAGTACTTC	CASSMPTSGNSYEQYF
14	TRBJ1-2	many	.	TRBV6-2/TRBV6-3	TGTGCCAGCAGTTACGTCGGCAGGGTTTATGGCTACACCTTC	CASSYVGRVYGYTF
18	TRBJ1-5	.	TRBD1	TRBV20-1	TGCAGTGCTCCACAGGGGGAAGGGGGGTATGGGGGCGATCAGCCCCAGCATTTT	CSAPQGEGGYGGDQPQHF
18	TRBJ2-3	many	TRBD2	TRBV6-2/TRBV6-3	TGTGCCAGCAGTTACCCCGCTAGCGGGAGGACTGGCACAGATACGCAGTATTTT	CASSYPASGRTGTDTQYF
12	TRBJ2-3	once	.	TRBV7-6	TGTGCCAGCAGCTTACAAGGGGAGGTAGTGTATTTT	CASSLQGEVVYF
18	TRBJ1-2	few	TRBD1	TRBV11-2	TGTGCCAGCAGCAAGGGACAGGTGGTTCTTGGAAGGAGCTATGGCTACACCTTC	CASSKGQVVLGRSYGYTF
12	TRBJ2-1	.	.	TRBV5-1	TGCGCCAGCAGCTTAAGTGGAATGGAGCAGTTCTTC	CASSLSGMEQFF
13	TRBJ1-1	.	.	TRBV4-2	TGTGCCAGCAGCCCCACGATAAACACTGAAGCTTTCTTT	CASSPTINTEAFF
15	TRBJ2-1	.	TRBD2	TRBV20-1	TGCAGTGCCACTATTGCGGGGGGGGCCCTCGATGAGCAGTTCTTC	CSATIAGGALDEQFF
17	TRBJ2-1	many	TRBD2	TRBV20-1	TGCAGTGCTAGAGATTCAGCTAGCGGGGGGATAAGCAATGAGCAGTTCTTC	CSARDSASGGISNEQFF
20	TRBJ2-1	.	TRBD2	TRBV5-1	TGCGCCAGCAGCTTGGGGCCGACCTCCCTAGCGGGGGCACTCGACAATGAGCAGTTCTTC	CASSLGPTSLAGALDNEQFF
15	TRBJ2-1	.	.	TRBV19	TGTGCCAGTAGTATTAGAGGCGGGGTCTACAATGAGCAGTTCTTC	CASSIRGGVYNEQFF
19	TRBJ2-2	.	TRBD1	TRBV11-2	TGTGCCAGCAGCTCAATCCGGAACGGACAGGGAAGGAACACCGGGGAGCTGTTTTTT	CASSSIRNGQGRNTGELFF
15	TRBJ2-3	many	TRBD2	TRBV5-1	TGCGCCAGCAGCCAGGGGAGCGGGAGTCAAGATACGCAGTATTTT	CASSQGSGSQDTQYF
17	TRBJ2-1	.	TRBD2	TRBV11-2	TGTGCCAGCAGCTTAGGGCCCCCAGCGGGGGTATACAATGAGCAGTTCTTC	CASSLGPPAGVYNEQFF
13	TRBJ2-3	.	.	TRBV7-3	TGTGCCAGCAGCTCTCAGGGAAAAGATACGCAGTATTTT	CASSSQGKDTQYF
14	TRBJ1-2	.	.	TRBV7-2	TGTGCCAGCAGCTCCATAGGTGGCAACTATGGCTACACCTTC	CASSSIGGNYGYTF
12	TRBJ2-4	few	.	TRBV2	TGTGCCAGCAGTGATGCCAAAAACATTCAGTACTTC	CASSDAKNIQYF
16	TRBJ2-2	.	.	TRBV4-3	TGCGCCAGCAGCCAAGTTACGGGGGCTAGTACCGGGGAGCTGTTTTTT	CASSQVTGASTGELFF
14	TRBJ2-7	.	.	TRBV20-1	TGCAGTGCTAGAGAACCCGCCCAGGGGTACGAGCAGTACTTC	CSAREPAQGYEQYF
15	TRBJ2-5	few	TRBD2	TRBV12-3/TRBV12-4	TGTGCCAGCAGTTTACCTAGCGGGATGAGGGAGACCCAGTACTTC	CASSLPSGMRETQYF
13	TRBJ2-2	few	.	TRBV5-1	TGCGCCAGCAGCCCGAATGACAGTGGCGAGCTGTTTTTT	CASSPNDSGELFF
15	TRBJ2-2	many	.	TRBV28	TGTGCCAGCAGTCGTCAGACAGGCCTGACCGGGGAGCTGTTTTTT	CASSRQTGLTGELFF
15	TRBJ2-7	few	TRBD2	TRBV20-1	TGCAGTGCTGGAGTGGTTCGCGGGAGAGGTTACGAGCAGTACTTC	CSAGVVRGRGYEQYF
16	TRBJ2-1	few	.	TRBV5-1	TGCGCCAGCAGCTTGCGCGGGGGCGACTCCTACAATGAGCAGTTCTTC	CASSLRGGDSYNEQFF
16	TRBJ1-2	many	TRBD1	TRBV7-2	TGTGCCAGCAGCTTAGTCGGGACAGGGATTAACTATGGCTACACCTTC	CASSLVGTGINYGYTF
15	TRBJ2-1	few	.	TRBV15	TGTGCCACCAGTGCCGGGCGGGACTCCTACAATGAGCAGTTCTTC	CATSAGRDSYNEQFF
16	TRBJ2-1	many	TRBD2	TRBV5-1	TGCGCCAGCAGCTCTCTAGCGGAGAAATTCTACAATGAGCAGTTCTTC	CASSSLAEKFYNEQFF
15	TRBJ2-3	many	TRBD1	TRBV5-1	TGCGCCAGCAGCTTGGGCAGGGGGCGCGTGGATACGCAGTATTTT	CASSLGRGRVDTQYF
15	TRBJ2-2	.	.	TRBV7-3	TGTGCCAGCAGCTTAAACGGGGGGAACACCGGGGAGCTGTTTTTT	CASSLNGGNTGELFF
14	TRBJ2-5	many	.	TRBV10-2	TGCGCCAGCAGTGTAGGGGGGCGCTCAGAGACCCAGTACTTC	CASSVGGRSETQYF
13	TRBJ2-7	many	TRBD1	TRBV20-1	TGCAGTGCCAGGCCGGGACAGGGCTACGAGCAGTACTTC	CSARPGQGYEQYF
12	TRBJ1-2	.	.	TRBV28	TGTGCCAGCAATACAGTTAACTATGGCTACACCTTC	CASNTVNYGYTF
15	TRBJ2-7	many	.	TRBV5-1	TGCGCCAGCAGCTTGGGGCGGGGGCCAATCTACGAGCAGTACTTC	CASSLGRGPIYEQYF
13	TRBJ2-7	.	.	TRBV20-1	TGCAGTGCTGGGGGCGGGGCTTCCTACGAGCAGTACTTC	CSAGGGASYEQYF
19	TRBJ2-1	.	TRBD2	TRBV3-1	TGTGCCACCAGCCAAGAGGGTTTATCGAGACTAGCGGTCCTCAGGGAGCAGTTCTTC	CATSQEGLSRLAVLREQFF
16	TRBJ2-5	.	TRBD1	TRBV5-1	TGCGCCAGCAGCTTGGTCGTTGGGGACAGGGAAGAGACCCAGTACTTC	CASSLVVGDREETQYF
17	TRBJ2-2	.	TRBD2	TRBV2	TGTGCCAGCAGCGGACTAGCGGGGGGGGCTAGCACCGGGGAGCTGTTTTTT	CASSGLAGGASTGELFF
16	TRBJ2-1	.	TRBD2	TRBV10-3	TGTGCCACTCTAGGGCGGGAGGGTCCGCCGGACAATGAGCAGTTCTTC	CATLGREGPPDNEQFF
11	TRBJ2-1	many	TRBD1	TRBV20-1	TGCAGTGGACGACAGGGGAATGAGCAGTTCTTC	CSGRQGNEQFF
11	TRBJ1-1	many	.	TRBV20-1	TGCAGTGCTAGAGCGAACACTGAAGCTTTCTTT	CSARANTEAFF
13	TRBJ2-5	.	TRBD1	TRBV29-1	TGCAGCGCCCTCAGGGGGCGAGGAGAGACCCAGTACTTC	CSALRGRGETQYF
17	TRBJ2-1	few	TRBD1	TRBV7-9	TGTGCCAGCAGCCCCCGACAGGGGGCTAACGGCTACGATGAGCAGTTCTTC	CASSPRQGANGYDEQFF
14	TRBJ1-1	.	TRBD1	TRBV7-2	TGTGCCAGCAGCTTAGAAAGGGGGCACACTGAAGCTTTCTTT	CASSLERGHTEAFF
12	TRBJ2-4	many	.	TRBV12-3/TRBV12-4	TGTGCCAGCAGCAGGGAGCTGAACATTCAGTACTTC	CASSRELNIQYF
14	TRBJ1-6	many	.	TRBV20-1	TGCAGTGCTAGAGTGGCCAGGCGGAATTCACCCCTCCACTTT	CSARVARRNSPLHF
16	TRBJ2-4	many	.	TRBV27	TGTGCCAGCATCTGGGGGAGATTACTAGCCAAAAACATTCAGTACTTC	CASIWGRLLAKNIQYF
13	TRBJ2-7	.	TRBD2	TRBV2	TGTGCCAGCAGTCGGGACTATAACTACGAGCAGTACTTC	CASSRDYNYEQYF
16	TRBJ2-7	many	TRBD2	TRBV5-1	TGCGCCAGCAGCCCGTTGGAGCGGGGCCCCCCTTACGAGCAGTACTTC	CASSPLERGPPYEQYF
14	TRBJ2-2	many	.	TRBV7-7	TGTGCTAGCAGCTTAGCCGAAGGGGGCGGGGAGCTGTTTTTT	CASSLAEGGGELFF